At least ten counts were recorded for the clone carrying this TCR beta chain. In building TCR beta libraries, iRepertoire HTBI primers were used together with Arm-PCR of CDR3 regions. TCRdb redid the calling of the multiplex PCR reads with MiXCR, one entry per CDR3 protein. Here the sample spans 350,000 to 550,000 distinct CDR3 sequences, around 17% being singletons. There are 15 residues in the CDR3. J lost 2 bases, V lost 1 base, and 5 bases had no gene match. In germline, CDR1 is SGHAT, CDR2 FQNNGV. The data originate from a study of regulatory T cells in long-lasting Graves disease. Described time point: newly diagnosed GD, antithyroid drugs for less than 3 months. Researchers made the TCR library from RNA that was extracted from PBMCs. The data were also submitted as part of a second study, on T cells in Graves' hyperthyroidism and ophthalmopathy.

The sample was peripheral blood mononuclear cells (PBMCs), taken at new diagnosis, from a patient treated with antithyroid drugs. This receptor was taken from a woman aged 18-35 years with Graves disease. V and J are TRBV11-2 and TRBJ2-7; 7 nucleotides match TRBD1. The CDR3 DNA sequence: TGTGCCAGCAGCTTAGTGGGGGACAGCGCCTACGAGCAGTACTTC. It translates to CASSLVGDSAYEQYF.